This T cell receptor (beta chain) emerged from a study of T-cell reconstitution after alpha-beta-depleted transplantation in children. Preparing the TCRbeta library involved the use of unique molecular identifiers. One entry per CDR3 protein results from TCRdb running MiXCR on the PCR reads. The sample lists a few hundred thousand distinct CDR3 sequences, over 20% occurring once. This clonotype was detected a few times. One junction end disagrees with the germline gene, perhaps due to a read error. Germline V gives CDR1 SQVTM, CDR2 ANQGSEA. The CDR3 loop spans 12 amino acids. The sample in question was PBMCs from the stem cell graft donor, obtained from the stem cell graft. The source of this sequence is a human donor who donated a stem cell graft to a child with acute myeloid leukemia. V usage is TRBV29-1 and J usage is TRBJ1-4; D perhaps matches TRBD1 (5 bases). The CDR3 protein is CSVEAGGKPSEF. The CDR3 nucleotides read TGCAGCGTTGAAGCGGGGGGAAAGCCCTCAGAGTTT.